The clone carrying this TCR beta chain was recorded a few times. Then a second PCR, running about 6 to 12 cycles, was carried out with a sample-barcoded 5' primer and a J-beta primer mix. TCRdb re-called the 5' RACE reads through MiXCR, storing one row per CDR3 protein. The sample lists roughly 700,000 distinct CDR3 sequences, over 45% occurring once. The sample belongs to a study of blood T cells in healthy people across ages. The CDR3 covers 16 residues. Germline values: CDR1 SGHTA, CDR2 FQGNSA. The ends lost 5 bases at V and 2 bases at J; junction bases unmatched: 8. This TCR came from a woman aged 55-75 years in good health. The sequenced sample was blood. The V call is TRBV7-2, the J call TRBJ1-2; 10 nucleotides agree with TRBD1. CDR3 nucleotide sequence: TGTGCCAGCAGCATACGACAGGGGGCTCTAAACTATGGCTACACCTTC. Its translation is CASSIRQGALNYGYTF.